This T cell receptor (beta chain) is from a study of blood T cell repertoires in COVID-19. Overall study: From T cells, B-cell-depleted T cells, or PBMCs came the material, which was cDNA or gDNA.

After removal of 1 base from V and 8 bases from J, the junction contained 7 bases not matched to a gene. CDR3 size: 15 residues. Per the germline V gene, CDR1 is SGHTA and CDR2 is FQGNSA. As handled by the study authors: Nucleated cell number was recorded as an estimate derived from reference gene primer amplification. Assay used: immunoSEQ multiplex PCR; TCRdb lists only in-frame clones, some missing. V and J calls and clone size are as listed in that table; D and trimming were resolved from the DNA. The profile shows about 130,000 clones, 85% of them singletons. Material: peripheral blood. The origin of this receptor is an elderly woman with COVID-19, enrolled during active disease. This chain links TRBV7-2 with TRBJ1-4; 7 nucleotides line up with TRBD1. Here the CDR3 DNA reads TGTGCCAGCAGCTTAGTAGGGGGCGCGGAAGAAAAACTGTTTTTT. Residues: CASSLVGGAEEKLFF.